Below, one T cell receptor beta chain is given with its context. This record comes from a study of shared clonotypes between healthy human individuals. Adult donors, all healthy and HIV-negative, had no recent acute infections or vaccinations. All the donors were Caucasian adults who lived in Nashville, Tennessee. Methods used by the authors: ImmunoSEQ supplied junction-only sequences lacking quality scores, so filtering was different. TCRdb's table, derived via immunoSEQ multiplex PCR, lists solely in-frame clones and lacks some. That table is the source of V, J and clone size, and D and trimming were worked out from the DNA. The sample includes about 2.4 million clones, just over 90% of them seen just once. V lost 4 bases and J lost 2, with 12 bases in between. The CDR3 is 14 residues long. Germline assignment: CDR1 LNHDA and CDR2 SQIVND (reference sequence).

The chain joins TRBV19 to TRBJ2-7, with D perhaps matching TRBD1 or TRBD2 (5 bases each). The sequence was collected from a man between 18 and 29 years old in good health. The sample taken for sequencing was naive CD4+ T cells sorted from blood. This sample's subset: CD45RA+ positively selected. CDR3 protein: CASSSGTPTYEQYF. The CDR3 DNA reads as TGTGCCAGTAGTAGTGGGACCCCGACCTACGAGCAGTACTTC.